This entry lists 2 T cell receptor beta chains sequenced from one sample in a study of blood T cell repertoires in COVID-19. Assay: immunoSEQ multiplex PCR; the TCRdb copy retains only in-frame clones and omits some. The table has 400,000 to 500,000 clones, roughly 90% seen once. The material sequenced was PBMCs or T cells enriched from blood (not recorded which). These receptors all stem from a woman aged 18-29 years who had been exposed to COVID-19.

The chain carries TRBV9 and TRBJ2-2; weak D call: TRBD1 (6 bases). In germline, CDR1 is SGDLS, CDR2 YYNGEE. V was cut by 4 bases and J by 8 bases, with 21 bases left in between. CDR3 length equals 16 residues. CDR3 sequence (DNA): TGTGCCAGCAGCATAACAGGGCGTCTGATTTCGGGGGAGCTGTTTTTT. It codes for CASSITGRLISGELFF.

The genes are TRBV19 and TRBJ2-7, with TRBD1 as a possible D gene (7 bases). Germline CDR1 LNHDA, CDR2 SQIVND (reference sequence). The CDR3 has 15 amino acids. The V end lost 1 base, the J end lost 5 bases, and 15 bases lay between the germline ends. The CDR3 sequence is CASSIAQGGNNEQYF. CDR3 nucleotides: TGTGCCAGTAGTATAGCCCAGGGGGGTAACAACGAGCAGTACTTC.